This passage covers 10 T cell receptor beta chains from one sample sequenced in a study of shared clonotypes between healthy human individuals. Data came from immunoSEQ multiplex PCR; TCRdb stores just in-frame clones and leaves some out. The sample yields approximately 2.5 million clones, around nine tenths seen once. The material sequenced was naive CD4+ T cells sorted from blood. The subset was: CD45RA+ positively selected. The receptors were gathered from a man between 18 and 29 years old in good health.

The chain links TRBV30 to TRBJ1-4; D ambiguous. The CDR3 runs to 15 residues. The ends were cut back, 0 bases at V and 10 bases at J, with 18 bases in the middle. The germline V gene encodes CDR1 GTSNPN and CDR2 SVGIG (reference sequence). The CDR3 nucleotides read TGTGCCTGGAGTGTACGGGGTCAGCTCGGAGGAAAACTGTTTTTT. It yields the protein CAWSVRGQLGGKLFF.

The rearrangement joins TRBV6-1 to TRBJ2-2; D call uncertain. The CDR3 is 15 amino acids. Trimming took off 8 bases at V and 0 bases at J, with 13 bases between the two ends. Per the germline V gene, CDR1 is MNHNS and CDR2 is SASEGT. The CDR3 loop reads CASSPYSANTGELFF. The DNA of the CDR3 is TGTGCCAGCTCTCCATACTCCGCGAACACCGGGGAGCTGTTTTTT.

This clone was counted only a few times. Other nucleotide sequences from this sample produce the same CDR3. The chain has TRBV13 and TRBJ1-1, with 7 bases fitting TRBD1. Per the germline V gene, CDR1 is PRHDT and CDR2 is FYEKMQ (reference sequence). The length of the CDR3 is 13 residues. Trimming took 5 bases from V and 1 from J; bases not matched to a gene: 1. The CDR3 is CASSRTGNTEAFF. As DNA, the CDR3 is TGTGCCAGCAGCCGGACAGGGAACACTGAAGCTTTCTTT.

The genes are TRBV6-1 and TRBJ1-5; D may be TRBD1 (5 bases). Trimming pared 8 bases from V and 3 bases from J, leaving 8 bases between. Per germline, CDR1 MNHNS and CDR2 SASEGT. The CDR3 contains 12 residues. Here the CDR3 DNA reads TGTGCCAGCGGCAGGGTCAATCAGCCCCAGCATTTT. Translating gives CASGRVNQPQHF.

The chain links TRBV19 to TRBJ1-3; possible D gene TRBD1, 6 bases. The CDR3 is 14 amino acids. Germline V lookup: CDR1 LNHDA, CDR2 SQIVND (reference sequence). The V end lost 7 bases, the J end lost 4 bases, and 14 bases lay between the germline ends. The CDR3 DNA follows: TGTGCCAGTATAGACAGGACCGGAGGAAACACCATATATTTT. Amino acid sequence: CASIDRTGGNTIYF.

The chain recombines TRBV7-9 with TRBJ2-1, with 9 bases matching TRBD1. V lost 9 bases, J lost 0 bases, and 18 bases stayed unmatched. Germline CDR1 and CDR2: SEHNR and FQNEAQ (reference sequence). This CDR3 is built from 19 residues. The CDR3 spells CARTVIQGALFSSYNEQFF. CDR3 coding DNA: TGTGCCAGAACAGTAATACAGGGGGCTTTATTTAGCTCCTACAATGAGCAGTTCTTC.

This chain uses TRBV19 with TRBJ1-2; D is possibly TRBD1 (6 bases). Germline-derived CDR1 and CDR2 are LNHDA and SQIVND (reference sequence). The CDR3 runs to 12 residues. Deletions cut 8 bases from V and 0 bases from J, with 7 bases between. The CDR3 bases are TGTGCCAGTCAGGGGTCTAACTATGGCTACACCTTC. This gives the protein CASQGSNYGYTF. The whole variable domain, filled in from reference TRBV19 and TRBJ1-2, reads DGGITQSPKYLFRKEGQNVTLSCEQNLNHDAMYWYRQDPGQGLRLIYYSQIVNDFQKGDIAEGYSVSREKKESFPLTVTSAQKNPTAFYLCASQGSNYGYTFGSGTRLTVV.

The chain is built from TRBV5-6 and TRBJ1-1; D perhaps matches TRBD1 (5 bases). This CDR3 comprises 13 residues. Between the trimmed V and J ends, which lost 2 bases and 4 bases, there was a span of 9 bases. CDR1 SGHDT and CDR2 YYEEEE come from the germline V gene. CDR3 region: CASSFGGGTEAFF. The CDR3, as DNA: TGTGCCAGCAGCTTCGGGGGGGGCACTGAAGCTTTCTTT.

This chain joins TRBV9 and TRBJ1-1; 10 positions agree with TRBD1. Per germline, CDR1 SGDLS and CDR2 YYNGEE. J lost 6 bases, V lost 3 bases, and 8 bases had no gene match. There are 15 residues in the CDR3. This chain's CDR3 is CASSATGGEWSEAFF. CDR3 bases: TGTGCCAGCAGCGCGACAGGGGGCGAATGGTCTGAAGCTTTCTTT.

On this clone itself: At the DNA level, this CDR3 is encoded by other sequences in the same sample as well. J is TRBJ2-7 and V is TRBV7-9, with D possibly TRBD2 on 5 matching bases. Germline V gene data show CDR1 as SEHNR and CDR2 as FQNEAQ (reference sequence). The CDR3 is 14 residues long. Trimming removed 2 bases at V and 2 bases at J, with 10 bases between. Written as DNA, the CDR3 is TGTGCCAGCAGCTTAAGTGGAGGAACCTACGAGCAGTACTTC. Translating it yields CASSLSGGTYEQYF.